This T cell receptor (beta chain) was recovered during a study of blood T cell repertoires in COVID-19 (dated by TCRdb to about 2020). Concerning the study at large: Collaborator samples came from the United States, Italy and Spain and covered acute and convalescent phases of COVID-19. Where available, HLA class I and class II types were taken from metadata supplied by the sample provider and were not determined by assay-based typing. Subjects who had been exposed to COVID-19, were actively infected with it, or had recovered from it provided the deeply sampled blood TCRbeta repertoires that made up the dataset. The sample metadata nearly always contained a de-identified subject ID, COVID-19 status, age in years and sex. The material from the prospective study consisted of cDNA or gDNA derived from T cells, B-cell-depleted T cells, or PBMCs. The samples were drawn from the first 160 participants of the ongoing ImmuneRACE study and from 950 to 1,500 subjects provided by 6 global collaborators. The repertoires were released in a freely available public database intended as a resource for research on the immune response to SARS-CoV-2.

Including the terminal cysteine and phenylalanine, the CDR3 comprises 16 residues. The DNA shown is the 48-base CDR3, in frame from base 1. V is pruned by 6 bases and J by 3 bases, leaving 10 bases of the junction without a gene match. CDR1 and CDR2 (MNHEY, SMNVEV) derive from the germline V gene (reference sequence). Comment on this clone: Its cognate antigen has yet to be identified. No base qualities exist here, and no much larger clone lies one base off it.

Whole blood was collected in K2EDTA tubes by collaborating institutions according to the institutions' own protocols. Collaborator samples were shipped for TCRbeta analysis as frozen whole blood, isolated PBMCs, or DNA extracted from either sample type. Study-wide findings and limitations: The amount of clinical and demographic metadata varied by source and participant and was provided uncurated.

The immunoSEQ Assay, a bias-controlled multiplex PCR, was used to amplify TCRbeta CDR3 regions from genomic DNA. Processing in the source paper ran as follows. The number of nucleated cells in each sample was estimated from the amplification of reference gene primers within the assay. To quantify the absolute abundance of each unique TCRbeta CDR3 rearrangement, sequence reads were collapsed and filtered. Productive Simpson clonality was computed per sample as the square root of Simpson's diversity index over productive rearrangements. TCRdb carries this immuneACCESS record with in-frame sequences only. Its versions omit some clonotypes, under half of them owing to an unresolved V gene in the studies checked, with the rest unexplained. The V and J calls and clone size are taken from that table; D and trimming were inferred from the DNA. This sample comprises 240,000 or so clones, 70% to 90% of them detected only once. The ten largest account for just under 0.8% of the sample.

The receptor was isolated from a woman between 25 and 40 years old with acute or convalescent COVID-19. Recombination connected TRBV27 to TRBJ2-4, with 8 central nucleotides matching TRBD2. The source material was peripheral blood. CDR3 protein: CASSPREGRGKNIQYF. The DNA sequence follows: TGTGCCAGCAGCCCTCGGGAGGGTAGAGGCAAAAACATTCAGTACTTC.